This T cell receptor (beta chain) was recorded in a study of T cell responses to AZD1222 COVID-19 vaccine (dated by TCRdb to the early 2020s). About the full investigation: AZD1222 recipients with second doses at about 4 weeks or about 12 weeks were pooled, because spike-specific TCR depth and breadth did not differ between schedules. Trial participants were enrolled by age into 18-55, 56-69 and 70-plus year subgroups, with roughly 160, 29 and 62 TCR-sequenced participants respectively. A total of 233 trial participants underwent TCR sequencing, of whom 207 had received two doses of AZD1222 and around 26 had received two doses of the MenACWY control vaccine.

Trimming at the junction amounts to 1 base on V and 5 bases on J, and the germline ends lie 17 bases apart. The CDR3 goes from the cysteine to the phenylalanine over 17 residues. Left in the record is the CDR3 DNA by itself, 51 bases read in frame from the first base. Based on the germline V gene, the CDR1 and CDR2 sequences are SGHTA and FQGNSA. The time point label corresponds to: baseline before first vaccination. The vaccinee samples were drawn from two UK trials, COV001 and COV002, one of which was a single-blind randomized controlled phase 2/3 trial testing AZD1222 (ChAdOx1 nCoV-19) in healthy adults. For TCRbeta chain sequencing, PBMC samples were collected from trial participants at day 0 and at day 28 after the second dose. The CDR3 regions of human TCRbeta chains were analyzed by immunosequencing. The paper's data handling went like this. TCRs in the repertoires were compared against a reference library of SARS-CoV-2-specific TCRs that had been generated with the MIRA antigen-specificity platform. Breadth meant the fraction of unique TCRs that were SARS-CoV-2-associated, whereas depth meant the fraction of total T cells that were SARS-CoV-2-associated. Using the MIRA data, every spike-specific TCR was mapped to the spike region that the TCR reacted to and assigned to either a CD4 or a CD8 class. Log10-transformed breadth and depth values were compared by one-way ANOVA with Sidak's multiple comparisons tests. In TCRdb, the immuneACCESS table is reduced to in-frame sequences with V and J assigned. These tables do not hold every clone; where another copy was compared, an unresolved V gene accounts for under half, and the others remain unexplained. That table supplies the V and J calls and clone size; D and trimming were determined from the DNA. Present in this sample are tens of thousands of clones, approximately 90% of which were seen just once. The top ten clonotypes cover 5% to 6% of the sample.

Overall study outcomes, separate from this receptor: CD4 TCRs associated with the vaccine covered the entire spike protein, and the dominant responses were in regions 160-218 and 743-854. Because no day 14 peak-response samples were available, the repertoires could be characterized only after the peak T cell response. After two AZD1222 doses, spike-specific TCR breadth and depth were significantly higher than at day 0 and than in MenACWY recipients. Conclusions about previously exposed vaccinees were limited because only 6 or 7 AZD1222 recipients were SARS-CoV-2 seropositive at baseline. Participants were mostly white British and included more females than males, and it was suggested by the authors that clonal diversity may have been underestimated. Reportedly, close to half of the unique spike-specific TCRs recognized epitopes lying outside the regions that are mutated in the B.1.351 and B.1.1.7 variants. The 56-69-year group was small, and its depth increase did not reach significance, likely because of low power.

A note on this clone: Its antigen is still unknown. No base qualities exist here, and no much larger clone lies one base off it.

Here the chain combines TRBV7-2 and TRBJ2-2; the D gene is not confidently resolved. The sequence came from an adult in good health. Sample: peripheral blood, taken on day 0 of AZD1222 vaccination. The DNA sequence reads TGTGCCAGCAGCTTAGTTCTAGTCAACGCGCTGACCGGGGAGCTGTTTTTT. It encodes CASSLVLVNALTGELFF. The reference TRBV7-2 and TRBJ2-2 proteins fill in what lies around the CDR3, so the full variable domain reads GAGVSQSPSNKVTEKGKDVELRCDPISGHTALYWYRQSLGQGLEFLIYFQGNSAPDKSGLPSDRFSAERTGGSVSTLTIQRTQQEDSAVYLCASSLVLVNALTGELFFGEGSRLTVL.